This passage covers 26 T cell receptor beta chains from one sample sequenced in a study of blood T cell repertoires in COVID-19. The method was immunoSEQ multiplex PCR; TCRdb's version includes in-frame clones alone and lacks a portion of them. The sample consists of more than 250,000 clones, around 85% of them appearing once. The source material was peripheral blood. The source of these receptors is a man in his forties or fifties with active or convalescent COVID-19.

The V gene is TRBV9, the J gene TRBJ2-1; 7 nucleotides match TRBD2. The CDR3 sequence is 15 residues long. After removal of 5 bases from V and 7 bases from J, the junction contained 12 bases not matched to a gene. The germline V gene has CDR1 SGDLS and CDR2 YYNGEE. The CDR3 DNA reads TGTGCCAGCAGTGGGAGGGTTGGAGTGGCTAATGAGCAGTTCTTC. Translation: CASSGRVGVANEQFF.

This chain uses TRBV27 with TRBJ2-7; 9 bases are a match to TRBD1. From germline, CDR1 is MNHEY and CDR2 SMNVEV (reference sequence). This CDR3 has 19 residues. V was pared by 6 bases and J by 6 bases, with 24 bases of the junction left unmatched. The CDR3 region has the DNA TGTGCCAGCAGCCACAGACCGGGACAGGGTCGAGTGGGCATGGCCGAGCAGTACTTC. This codes for CASSHRPGQGRVGMAEQYF.

CDR3 sequence (DNA): TGTGCCAGCAGCCCCCTCCGGGACAGGGGGCTGCAGTACTTC. It is translated as CASSPLRDRGLQYF. The chain is built from TRBV9 and TRBJ2-7; 12 bases are shared with TRBD1. The germline gives CDR1 SGDLS, CDR2 YYNGEE. The length of the CDR3 is 14 residues. Trimming took 4 bases from V and 9 from J; bases not matched to a gene: 8.

The chain employs TRBV5-6 and TRBJ2-1, with 7 bases that match TRBD2. The CDR3 consists of 14 residues. J gave up 4 bases and V 4 bases, and 5 bases lay outside the gene matches. Germline assignment: CDR1 SGHDT and CDR2 YYEEEE. In nucleotides, the CDR3 is TGTGCCAGCAGCCCTAGCGGCACTTACAATGAGCAGTTCTTC. It yields the protein CASSPSGTYNEQFF.

This clone was counted once. CDR3 bases: TGTGCCAGCAGTTTCGGCGGGAGCAGGTACGAGCAGTACTTC. Translated: CASSFGGSRYEQYF. The genes are TRBV28 and TRBJ2-7, with 7 bases lining up with TRBD2. Per the germline V gene, CDR1 is MDHEN and CDR2 is SYDVKM. This CDR3 is 14 amino acids long. V was clipped by 3 bases and J by 4 bases; unmatched bases: 6.

V gene TRBV18 combines with J gene TRBJ1-2, with 7 bases lining up with TRBD1. J gave up 3 bases and V 1 base, and 14 bases lay outside the gene matches. The CDR3 spans 18 residues. Germline V gene lookup returns CDR1 KGHSH and CDR2 LQKENI. The CDR3 loop is CASSPRTSLPGQYYGYTF. The CDR3 bases are TGTGCCAGCTCACCACGTACCTCCCTCCCGGGACAGTACTATGGCTACACCTTC.

The chain carries TRBV5-4 and TRBJ2-7; the match to TRBD2 covers 7 bases. The V gene's germline CDR1 is SGHNT and CDR2 YYREEE (reference sequence). The CDR3 runs to 14 residues. Trimming took 4 bases from V and 2 from J; bases not matched to a gene: 6. CDR3 bases: TGTGCCAGCAGCGTGGGGGGGGTAACCTACGAGCAGTACTTC. This translates into CASSVGGVTYEQYF.

J is TRBJ1-3 and V is TRBV6-5; TRBD1 agrees at 7 bases. The CDR3 extends over 14 amino acids. Germline V lookup: CDR1 MNHEY, CDR2 SVGAGI. V trimming: 5 bases; J trimming: 5 bases; junction bases outside the gene matches: 6. The CDR3 loop reads CASSQQGFRNTIYF. CDR3 coding DNA: TGTGCCAGCAGTCAACAGGGGTTTCGAAACACCATATATTTT.

This rearrangement joins TRBV7-2 to TRBJ2-7, with D perhaps matching TRBD1 (6 bases). CDR3 length: 14 residues. CDR1 and CDR2 (germline): SGHTA, FQGNSA. Deletions cut 5 bases from V and 5 bases from J, with 16 bases between. CDR3 in DNA: TGTGCCAGCAGCGTAGACAGGTTTCCAGACGAGCAGTACTTC. Translating gives CASSVDRFPDEQYF. Drawing the rest from reference TRBV7-2 and TRBJ2-7, the complete variable domain is GAGVSQSPSNKVTEKGKDVELRCDPISGHTALYWYRQSLGQGLEFLIYFQGNSAPDKSGLPSDRFSAERTGGSVSTLTIQRTQQEDSAVYLCASSVDRFPDEQYFGPGTRLTVT.

This clone was seen just once. J is TRBJ1-3 and V is TRBV15; D remains ambiguous. The V gene lost 2 bases and the J gene lost 3 bases, with 11 bases spanning the gap. CDR3 length equals 15 residues. Germline V gene sequence: CDR1 LNHNV, CDR2 YYDKDF (reference sequence). The CDR3 reads CATSRHRRDGNTIYF. CDR3 nucleotide sequence: TGTGCCACCAGCAGACACCGGAGGGATGGAAACACCATATATTTT.

This clone came up once. The rearrangement uses TRBV3-1 (or the pseudogene TRBV3-2) and TRBJ1-3; D call uncertain. This CDR3 is 13 amino acids long. The V and J ends lost 4 bases and 5 bases respectively, with 9 bases between them. CDR1 is LGHDT, CDR2 YNNKEL, per germline (reference sequence). The CDR3 DNA reads as TGTGCCAGCAGCCCCGGCGGGAGAAACACCATATATTTT. It is translated as CASSPGGRNTIYF.

The chain joins TRBV25-1 to TRBJ2-3, with D possibly matching TRBD1 (7 bases). The V and J ends lost 5 bases and 5 bases respectively, with 14 bases between them. The CDR3 is 14 amino acids. Germline V CDR1 and CDR2: MGHDK, SYGVNS. CDR3 loop: CASSTRGDRDTQYF. In DNA, the CDR3 is TGTGCCAGCAGTACCAGGGGGGACAGAGATACGCAGTATTTT.

The gene calls are TRBV6-5 and TRBJ2-3; tentatively, D is TRBD2 (6 bases). Per the germline V gene, CDR1 is MNHEY and CDR2 is SVGAGI. V dropped 5 bases and J dropped 3 bases, with 12 bases sitting between them. The CDR3 covers 14 residues. The CDR3 DNA reads as TGTGCCAGCAGTCTCTCTGGGGGGACAGATACGCAGTATTTT. Protein sequence: CASSLSGGTDTQYF.

The V call is TRBV4-1, the J call TRBJ1-2; a possible D gene is TRBD1 (6 bases). The CDR3 runs to 16 residues. The V end lost 0 bases, the J end lost 4 bases, and 15 bases lay between the germline ends. From germline, CDR1 is MGHRA and CDR2 YSYEKL. The CDR3 loop reads CASSQDGGRGTYGYTF. DNA of the CDR3: TGCGCCAGCAGCCAAGATGGGGGGAGGGGGACCTATGGCTACACCTTC.

On this clone itself: Other nucleotide sequences in the sample specify the same CDR3. This sequence joins TRBV9 and TRBJ2-2, with D hard to call. The V and J ends lost 4 bases and 1 base respectively, with 14 bases between them. This CDR3 spans 16 amino acids. CDR1 SGDLS and CDR2 YYNGEE come from the germline V gene. CDR3 sequence: CASSSRPGGNTGELFF. The DNA for the CDR3 is TGTGCCAGCAGCTCCCGGCCAGGTGGGAACACCGGGGAGCTGTTTTTT.

The CDR3 is CASSVVNGELFF. The CDR3 nucleotides are TGCGCCAGCAGCGTAGTGAACGGGGAGCTGTTTTTT. The V call is TRBV5-1, the J call TRBJ2-2; no clear D. CDR3 length equals 12 residues. V gave up 4 bases and J gave up 7 bases, with 8 bases separating them. Germline V gene lookup returns CDR1 SGHRS and CDR2 YFSETQ.

This chain uses TRBV19 with TRBJ1-1; maybe TRBD1 (6 bases). The germline CDR1 and CDR2 sequences are LNHDA and SQIVND (reference sequence). This CDR3 region has 16 residues. V was pared by 3 bases and J by 9 bases, with 23 bases between. The CDR3 is CASSIGQGLRGTKAFF. DNA for the CDR3: TGTGCCAGTAGTATCGGGCAGGGGCTTAGAGGAACCAAAGCTTTCTTT.

The chain is built from TRBV7-2 and TRBJ1-2; D perhaps matches TRBD1 (5 bases). This CDR3 region has 15 residues. CDR1 is SGHTA, CDR2 FQGNSA, per germline. V gave up 3 bases and J gave up 4 bases, with 15 bases separating them. Here the CDR3 reads CASSFSRGDGYGYTF. The CDR3 DNA follows: TGTGCCAGCAGCTTCAGCCGGGGGGATGGCTATGGCTACACCTTC.

The V gene is TRBV29-1, the J gene TRBJ2-1; tentatively, D is TRBD1 (6 bases). This CDR3 contains 13 residues. Per the germline V gene, CDR1 is SQVTM and CDR2 is ANQGSEA. The V and J ends lost 5 bases and 2 bases respectively, with 10 bases between them. CDR3 nucleotide sequence: TGCAGCGTTTCCACAGGGCCCTACAATGAGCAGTTCTTC. The encoded protein is CSVSTGPYNEQFF.

This rearrangement joins TRBV6-5 to TRBJ1-5, with unresolved D. V lost 4 bases and J lost 2, with 9 bases in between. The CDR3 runs to 14 residues. Germline values: CDR1 MNHEY, CDR2 SVGAGI. The CDR3, as DNA: TGTGCCAGCAGTTTTGGGGAGCGCAATCAGCCCCAGCATTTT. This sequence encodes CASSFGERNQPQHF.

V is TRBV30 and J is TRBJ2-2; no reliable D call. V was shortened by 1 base and J by 1 base, with 16 bases between the two germline ends. This CDR3 spans 17 amino acids. The V gene's germline CDR1 is GTSNPN and CDR2 SVGIG (reference sequence). The chain's CDR3 is CAWSAPSRLWNTGELFF. CDR3 nucleotides: TGTGCCTGGAGTGCTCCCTCTAGGCTCTGGAACACCGGGGAGCTGTTTTTT.

The chain recombines TRBV18 with TRBJ2-7; TRBD2 matches 7 bases. CDR3 length: 15 amino acids. With V trimmed by 3 bases and J by 6 bases, 11 bases remained unmatched. Germline lookup yields CDR1 KGHSH and CDR2 LQKENI. The CDR3 bases are TGTGCCAGCTCACCGGTTGCGGGAGAGAGGGCCGAGCAGTACTTC. Amino acid sequence: CASSPVAGERAEQYF.

The chain uses TRBV5-1 and TRBJ2-1, with TRBD1 matching over 9 bases. Germline V CDR1 and CDR2: SGHRS, YFSETQ. CDR3 size: 16 residues. Unmatched junction bases numbered 5, after V lost 0 bases and J lost 4 bases. The CDR3 DNA sequence: TGCGCCAGCAGCTTGGCCGGGGGACAGGGATACAATGAGCAGTTCTTC. Translated, it gives CASSLAGGQGYNEQFF.

The chain employs TRBV7-9 and TRBJ2-7, with 7 nucleotides matching TRBD2. The germline gives CDR1 SEHNR, CDR2 FQNEAQ (reference sequence). The CDR3 sequence is 14 residues long. J lost 4 bases, V lost 2 bases, and 5 bases had no gene match. CDR3 nucleotides: TGTGCCAGCAGCTTAATGGGGGGGTCGTACGAGCAGTACTTC. This translates into CASSLMGGSYEQYF.

The rearrangement uses TRBV7-2 and TRBJ2-7; maybe TRBD2 (6 bases). Per the germline V gene, CDR1 is SGHTA and CDR2 is FQGNSA. Trimming left V 2 bases short and J 3 bases short, with 23 bases between. The CDR3 is made up of 18 amino acids. This chain's CDR3 is CASSLSAIPTGADYEQYF. In DNA, the CDR3 is TGTGCCAGCAGCTTATCGGCAATCCCCACGGGAGCCGACTACGAGCAGTACTTC.

This CDR3 reads CASEPGYTF. The DNA of the CDR3 is TGTGCCAGCGAGCCTGGCTACACCTTC. The chain couples TRBV4-2 to TRBJ1-2; D gene uncertain. The CDR3 extends over 9 amino acids. The V gene's germline CDR1 is LGHNA and CDR2 YNFKEQ. With 8 bases removed from V and 7 bases from J, the gap between germline ends came to 5 bases.